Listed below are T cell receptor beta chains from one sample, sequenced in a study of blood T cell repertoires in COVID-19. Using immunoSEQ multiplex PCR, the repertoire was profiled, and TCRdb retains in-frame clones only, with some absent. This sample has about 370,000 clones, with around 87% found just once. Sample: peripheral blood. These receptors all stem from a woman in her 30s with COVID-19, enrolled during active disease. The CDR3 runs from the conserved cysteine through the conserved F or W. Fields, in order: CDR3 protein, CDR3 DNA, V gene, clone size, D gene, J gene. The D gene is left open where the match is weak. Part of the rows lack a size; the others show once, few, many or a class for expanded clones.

CDR3aa: CAIKEGGSGLDTQYF
CDR3nt: TGTGCCATCAAGGAGGGCGGGAGCGGCTTAGATACGCAGTATTTT
v_gene: TRBV10-3
abundance: once
d_gene: TRBD2
j_gene: TRBJ2-3

CDR3aa: CASSPGQINEKLFF
CDR3nt: TGTGCCAGCTCACCGGGACAGATTAATGAAAAACTGTTTTTT
v_gene: TRBV18
abundance: NA
d_gene: TRBD1
j_gene: TRBJ1-4

CDR3aa: CASSTGLAEPTGELFF
CDR3nt: TGTGCCAGTAGTACGGGACTAGCGGAGCCCACCGGGGAGCTGTTTTTT
v_gene: TRBV19
abundance: NA
d_gene: TRBD2
j_gene: TRBJ2-2

CDR3aa: CASSHRPSGRNEQFF
CDR3nt: TGTGCCAGCAGCCATCGGCCTAGCGGGAGGAATGAGCAGTTCTTC
v_gene: TRBV3-1/TRBV3-2
abundance: NA
d_gene: TRBD2
j_gene: TRBJ2-1

CDR3aa: CAWARRQGLNYGYTF
CDR3nt: TGTGCCTGGGCCCGCCGACAGGGGCTAAACTATGGCTACACCTTC
v_gene: TRBV30
abundance: once
d_gene: TRBD1
j_gene: TRBJ1-2

CDR3aa: CASSPARDTQETQYF
CDR3nt: TGTGCCAGTAGTCCAGCGCGGGATACCCAAGAGACCCAGTACTTC
v_gene: TRBV19
abundance: NA
d_gene: NA
j_gene: TRBJ2-5

CDR3aa: CASRSLQGFSSYEQYF
CDR3nt: TGTGCCAGCCGTTCTTTACAGGGGTTTAGCTCCTACGAGCAGTACTTC
v_gene: TRBV27
abundance: NA
d_gene: TRBD1
j_gene: TRBJ2-7

CDR3aa: CASSQDGTGGGYEQYF
CDR3nt: TGCGCCAGCAGCCAAGATGGTACGGGAGGAGGCTACGAGCAGTACTTC
v_gene: TRBV4-1
abundance: NA
d_gene: TRBD2
j_gene: TRBJ2-7

CDR3aa: CASSPPAGGRGFTDTQYF
CDR3nt: TGTGCCAGCAGCCCTCCCGCGGGAGGCAGGGGGTTCACAGATACGCAGTATTTT
v_gene: TRBV9
abundance: NA
d_gene: NA
j_gene: TRBJ2-3

CDR3aa: CASSVTQRSTDTQYF
CDR3nt: TGTGCCAGCAGCGTGACCCAGAGGAGCACAGATACGCAGTATTTT
v_gene: TRBV9
abundance: NA
d_gene: NA
j_gene: TRBJ2-3

CDR3aa: CASSPGGSYNEKLFF
CDR3nt: TGTGCCAGCAGCCCAGGCGGGAGTTATAATGAAAAACTGTTTTTT
v_gene: TRBV2
abundance: NA
d_gene: NA
j_gene: TRBJ1-4

CDR3aa: CASSLNLGANEKLFF
CDR3nt: TGTGCCAGCAGCTTAAATTTAGGGGCTAATGAAAAACTGTTTTTT
v_gene: TRBV7-8
abundance: NA
d_gene: NA
j_gene: TRBJ1-4

CDR3aa: CASSLSAGFNEQFF
CDR3nt: TGTGCCAGCAGTTTATCGGCCGGGTTCAATGAGCAGTTCTTC
v_gene: TRBV27
abundance: NA
d_gene: NA
j_gene: TRBJ2-1

CDR3aa: CASSISTGTGLNTKAFF
CDR3nt: TGTGCCAGTAGTATATCCACTGGGACAGGGTTGAACACTAAAGCTTTCTTT
v_gene: TRBV19
abundance: once
d_gene: TRBD1
j_gene: TRBJ1-1

CDR3aa: CASSRTDPSTDTQYF
CDR3nt: TGTGCCAGCAGTCGGACAGACCCTAGCACAGATACGCAGTATTTT
v_gene: TRBV28
abundance: once
d_gene: NA
j_gene: TRBJ2-3

CDR3aa: CASSWTSAREQYF
CDR3nt: TGTGCCAGCAGCTGGACTAGCGCTCGGGAGCAGTACTTC
v_gene: TRBV7-3
abundance: many
d_gene: TRBD2
j_gene: TRBJ2-7

CDR3aa: CASSLPGGGYTF
CDR3nt: TGTGCCAGCAGTTTACCGGGGGGAGGCTACACCTTC
v_gene: TRBV27
abundance: NA
d_gene: NA
j_gene: TRBJ1-2

CDR3aa: CASSESSTYEQYF
CDR3nt: TGTGCCAGCAGTGAATCATCCACTTACGAGCAGTACTTC
v_gene: TRBV25-1
abundance: few
d_gene: NA
j_gene: TRBJ2-7

CDR3aa: CASSDIGTAKNIQYF
CDR3nt: TGTGCCAGCAGCGATATCGGGACAGCGAAAAACATTCAGTACTTC
v_gene: TRBV28
abundance: NA
d_gene: TRBD1
j_gene: TRBJ2-4

CDR3aa: CATSEGGRGEQFF
CDR3nt: TGTGCCACCAGTGAAGGGGGCAGAGGTGAGCAGTTCTTC
v_gene: TRBV24-1
abundance: NA
d_gene: TRBD1
j_gene: TRBJ2-1

CDR3aa: CASSQGFGGQEKLFF
CDR3nt: TGTGCCAGCAGCCAGGGATTTGGCGGACAAGAAAAACTGTTTTTT
v_gene: TRBV3-1/TRBV3-2
abundance: once
d_gene: NA
j_gene: TRBJ1-4

CDR3aa: CASSQDRGLNEKLFF
CDR3nt: TGCGCCAGCAGCCAAGACAGGGGGCTTAATGAAAAACTGTTTTTT
v_gene: TRBV4-3
abundance: NA
d_gene: TRBD1
j_gene: TRBJ1-4

CDR3aa: CASSYQAGDTIYF
CDR3nt: TGTGCCAGCAGTTACCAGGCGGGGGACACCATATATTTT
v_gene: TRBV6-6
abundance: NA
d_gene: NA
j_gene: TRBJ1-3

CDR3aa: CASSLQGKSNQPQHF
CDR3nt: TGTGCCAGCAGCTTGCAGGGGAAGAGCAATCAGCCCCAGCATTTT
v_gene: TRBV7-9
abundance: NA
d_gene: NA
j_gene: TRBJ1-5

CDR3aa: CASSRGLAGWIQETQYF
CDR3nt: TGTGCCAGCAGCCGAGGACTAGCGGGGTGGATCCAAGAGACCCAGTACTTC
v_gene: TRBV14
abundance: NA
d_gene: TRBD2
j_gene: TRBJ2-5

CDR3aa: CAWKRYRDEQYF
CDR3nt: TGTGCCTGGAAACGCTACAGGGACGAGCAGTACTTC
v_gene: TRBV30
abundance: NA
d_gene: NA
j_gene: TRBJ2-7

CDR3aa: CASSFRQGSYNEQFF
CDR3nt: TGTGCCAGCAGCTTTCGACAGGGTTCCTACAATGAGCAGTTCTTC
v_gene: TRBV9
abundance: NA
d_gene: TRBD1
j_gene: TRBJ2-1

CDR3aa: CASSGEGVVKNIQYF
CDR3nt: TGTGCCAGCAGTGGGGAGGGGGTGGTCAAAAACATTCAGTACTTC
v_gene: TRBV2
abundance: NA
d_gene: NA
j_gene: TRBJ2-4

CDR3aa: CASSLLAGGSYEQYF
CDR3nt: TGTGCCAGCAGCTTATTAGCGGGGGGCTCCTACGAGCAGTACTTC
v_gene: TRBV11-1
abundance: NA
d_gene: TRBD2
j_gene: TRBJ2-7

CDR3aa: CASSPLGSGTNSPLHF
CDR3nt: TGTGCCAGCTCACCCCTCGGCTCAGGGACAAATTCACCCCTCCACTTT
v_gene: TRBV18
abundance: NA
d_gene: NA
j_gene: TRBJ1-6

CDR3aa: CASLLKGTANEKLFF
CDR3nt: TGTGCCAGCCTGCTTAAGGGGACAGCTAATGAAAAACTGTTTTTT
v_gene: TRBV27
abundance: NA
d_gene: TRBD1
j_gene: TRBJ1-4

CDR3aa: CASSQGGLRAGANVLTF
CDR3nt: TGTGCCAGCAGCCAAGGAGGGTTAAGGGCTGGGGCCAACGTCCTGACTTTC
v_gene: TRBV4-2
abundance: NA
d_gene: NA
j_gene: TRBJ2-6

CDR3aa: CASSVGTGVGNTIYF
CDR3nt: TGTGCCAGCAGTGTAGGGACAGGGGTTGGAAACACCATATATTTT
v_gene: TRBV27
abundance: NA
d_gene: TRBD1
j_gene: TRBJ1-3

CDR3aa: CASSVDSLNSPLHF
CDR3nt: TGTGCCAGCAGCGTAGACAGTTTGAATTCACCCCTCCACTTT
v_gene: TRBV9
abundance: NA
d_gene: NA
j_gene: TRBJ1-6

CDR3aa: CASRELDNSPLHF
CDR3nt: TGTGCCAGCCGGGAGTTGGATAATTCACCCCTCCACTTT
v_gene: TRBV10-3
abundance: NA
d_gene: NA
j_gene: TRBJ1-6

CDR3aa: CASSLLAGEANEQFF
CDR3nt: TGCGCCAGCAGCCTCTTAGCGGGAGAGGCAAATGAGCAGTTCTTC
v_gene: TRBV5-1
abundance: NA
d_gene: TRBD2
j_gene: TRBJ2-1

CDR3aa: CASSDSGTGAGANVLTF
CDR3nt: TGCGCCAGCAGTGATTCCGGGACAGGAGCTGGGGCCAACGTCCTGACTTTC
v_gene: TRBV10-1
abundance: NA
d_gene: TRBD1
j_gene: TRBJ2-6

CDR3aa: CASSTSGGPYEQYF
CDR3nt: TGTGCCAGCAGTACCAGCGGAGGACCCTACGAGCAGTACTTC
v_gene: TRBV9
abundance: NA
d_gene: NA
j_gene: TRBJ2-7

CDR3aa: CASSQDRAGGSTDTQYF
CDR3nt: TGCGCCAGCAGCCAAGATAGGGCGGGAGGATCCACAGATACGCAGTATTTT
v_gene: TRBV4-3
abundance: NA
d_gene: TRBD2
j_gene: TRBJ2-3

CDR3aa: CASTTGVTEAFF
CDR3nt: TGTGCCAGCACTACGGGGGTGACTGAAGCTTTCTTT
v_gene: TRBV12-3/TRBV12-4
abundance: NA
d_gene: NA
j_gene: TRBJ1-1

CDR3aa: CASSSIDEQYF
CDR3nt: TGTGCCAGCAGCTCGATAGACGAGCAGTACTTC
v_gene: TRBV5-4
abundance: NA
d_gene: NA
j_gene: TRBJ2-7

CDR3aa: CAWSPAPGREGYNEQFF
CDR3nt: TGTGCCTGGAGCCCCGCCCCCGGGCGGGAGGGTTACAATGAGCAGTTCTTC
v_gene: TRBV30
abundance: NA
d_gene: TRBD2
j_gene: TRBJ2-1

CDR3aa: CASSLGGRGGYTF
CDR3nt: TGTGCCAGCAGCTTAGGAGGGCGAGGGGGCTACACCTTC
v_gene: TRBV11-2
abundance: NA
d_gene: NA
j_gene: TRBJ1-2

CDR3aa: CASSQVAGVSYNEQFF
CDR3nt: TGCGCCAGCAGCCAAGTTGCGGGAGTGTCCTACAATGAGCAGTTCTTC
v_gene: TRBV4-3
abundance: NA
d_gene: TRBD2
j_gene: TRBJ2-1

CDR3aa: CASSSQQGISHEQYF
CDR3nt: TGTGCCAGCAGTTCCCAACAGGGTATCTCGCACGAGCAGTACTTC
v_gene: TRBV28
abundance: NA
d_gene: NA
j_gene: TRBJ2-7

CDR3aa: CASSPSLQETQYF
CDR3nt: TGTGCCAGCAGCCCGAGCTTACAAGAGACCCAGTACTTC
v_gene: TRBV7-9
abundance: NA
d_gene: NA
j_gene: TRBJ2-5

CDR3aa: CASSPLQGAGGNSPLHF
CDR3nt: TGTGCCAGCTCACCCCTACAGGGGGCTGGGGGAAATTCACCCCTCCACTTT
v_gene: TRBV18
abundance: NA
d_gene: TRBD1
j_gene: TRBJ1-6

CDR3aa: CASSSGQGTYNEQFF
CDR3nt: TGCGCCAGCAGCTCGGGACAGGGTACCTACAATGAGCAGTTCTTC
v_gene: TRBV10-1
abundance: NA
d_gene: TRBD1
j_gene: TRBJ2-1

CDR3aa: CASSTGTGNEQYF
CDR3nt: TGTGCCAGCTCAACCGGGACAGGGAACGAGCAGTACTTC
v_gene: TRBV18
abundance: NA
d_gene: TRBD1
j_gene: TRBJ2-7

CDR3aa: CASSVAGLVGEKLFF
CDR3nt: TGTGCCAGCAGCGTTGCAGGGTTGGTGGGAGAAAAACTGTTTTTT
v_gene: TRBV9
abundance: NA
d_gene: NA
j_gene: TRBJ1-4

CDR3aa: CASSYAGPRYEQYF
CDR3nt: TGTGCCAGCAGTTATGCGGGACCACGGTACGAGCAGTACTTC
v_gene: TRBV6-5
abundance: few
d_gene: NA
j_gene: TRBJ2-7

CDR3aa: CASSPLTVRGLAEQYF
CDR3nt: TGTGCCAGCAGCCCTCTGACTGTTCGCGGTTTAGCCGAGCAGTACTTC
v_gene: TRBV6-2/TRBV6-3
abundance: NA
d_gene: NA
j_gene: TRBJ2-7

CDR3aa: CASSLNGPAGGYEQYF
CDR3nt: TGTGCCAGCAGCTTAAACGGGCCAGCGGGAGGATACGAGCAGTACTTC
v_gene: TRBV7-3
abundance: NA
d_gene: TRBD2
j_gene: TRBJ2-7

CDR3aa: CASTATGLNEKLFF
CDR3nt: TGTGCCAGCACAGCCACAGGGCTGAACGAAAAACTGTTTTTT
v_gene: TRBV2
abundance: NA
d_gene: NA
j_gene: TRBJ1-4

CDR3aa: CASSPTQGVNEQYF
CDR3nt: TGTGCCAGCAGTCCGACACAGGGGGTCAACGAGCAGTACTTC
v_gene: TRBV6-6
abundance: NA
d_gene: TRBD1
j_gene: TRBJ2-7

CDR3aa: CASSETGNEQFF
CDR3nt: TGCGCCAGCAGTGAGACAGGGAATGAGCAGTTCTTC
v_gene: TRBV10-2
abundance: NA
d_gene: NA
j_gene: TRBJ2-1

CDR3aa: CASNPGQGYGYTF
CDR3nt: TGTGCCAGCAATCCGGGACAGGGATACGGCTACACCTTC
v_gene: TRBV6-6
abundance: few
d_gene: TRBD1
j_gene: TRBJ1-2

CDR3aa: CASSQLGLTRETQYF
CDR3nt: TGCGCCAGCAGCCAGCTGGGACTGACCAGAGAGACCCAGTACTTC
v_gene: TRBV4-1
abundance: NA
d_gene: NA
j_gene: TRBJ2-5

CDR3aa: CASSQDFGRELSYEQYF
CDR3nt: TGCGCCAGCAGCCAAGATTTTGGGCGGGAGCTCTCCTACGAGCAGTACTTC
v_gene: TRBV4-1
abundance: NA
d_gene: TRBD2
j_gene: TRBJ2-7

CDR3aa: CASTPENEKLFF
CDR3nt: TGTGCCAGCACACCGGAGAATGAAAAACTGTTTTTT
v_gene: TRBV2
abundance: NA
d_gene: NA
j_gene: TRBJ1-4